The rows below give T cell receptor beta chains drawn from one sample of a study of relationships among human T cell subsets. TCRdb re-called the multiplex PCR reads through MiXCR, storing one row per CDR3 protein. The sample contains over 8,000 distinct CDR3 sequences, about 54% of which appear only once. Specimen: memory T cells sorted from blood. The receptors were gathered from a man aged 40-49 years in good health. The CDR3 runs from the conserved cysteine through the conserved F or W. The D gene is left open where the match is weak. Expanded clones get a size class; other rows say once, few or many, or leave the size out.

v_call: TRBV29-1; clone_size: -; d_call: TRBD1; j_call: TRBJ2-5; cdr3_aa: CSVSQGWTQYF; cdr3_nt: TGCAGCGTCTCACAGGGGTGGACCCAGTACTTC
v_call: TRBV5-6; clone_size: -; d_call: TRBD1; j_call: TRBJ1-2; cdr3_aa: CASSLARTGDYGYTF; cdr3_nt: TGTGCCAGCAGCTTGGCCCGAACAGGGGACTATGGCTACACCTTC
v_call: TRBV11-3; clone_size: once; d_call: -; j_call: TRBJ2-7; cdr3_aa: CASSLDGTGYYEQYF; cdr3_nt: TGTGCCAGCAGCTTAGACGGAACAGGTTACTACGAGCAGTACTTC
v_call: TRBV6-2/TRBV6-3; clone_size: -; d_call: TRBD2; j_call: TRBJ2-7; cdr3_aa: CASSDSGRDYEQYF; cdr3_nt: TGTGCCAGCAGTGATAGCGGGAGGGATTACGAGCAGTACTTC
v_call: TRBV20-1; clone_size: -; d_call: -; j_call: TRBJ2-1; cdr3_aa: CSAPPPRRGSYNEQFF; cdr3_nt: TGCAGCGCACCGCCCCCCCGGAGGGGGTCCTACAATGAGCAGTTCTTC
v_call: TRBV6-1; clone_size: -; d_call: -; j_call: TRBJ2-7; cdr3_aa: CASSLAGHPSYEQYF; cdr3_nt: TGTGCCAGCAGCTTGGCGGGACACCCATCCTACGAGCAGTACTTC
v_call: TRBV20-1; clone_size: few; d_call: -; j_call: TRBJ2-3; cdr3_aa: CSAPGEVASTDTQYF; cdr3_nt: TGCAGTGCCCCAGGGGAGGTTGCTAGCACAGATACGCAGTATTTT
v_call: TRBV4-1; clone_size: -; d_call: -; j_call: TRBJ2-1; cdr3_aa: CASSQDIEHTEQFF; cdr3_nt: TGCGCCAGCAGCCAAGATATCGAGCATACTGAGCAGTTCTTC
v_call: TRBV20-1; clone_size: -; d_call: TRBD2; j_call: TRBJ2-5; cdr3_aa: CSARDILAGNQETQYF; cdr3_nt: TGCAGTGCTAGAGATATACTAGCGGGGAACCAAGAGACCCAGTACTTC
v_call: TRBV20-1; clone_size: -; d_call: -; j_call: TRBJ1-1; cdr3_aa: CSAPREGAKAFF; cdr3_nt: TGCAGTGCCCCCCGGGAAGGGGCGAAAGCTTTCTTT
v_call: TRBV11-2; clone_size: -; d_call: TRBD1; j_call: TRBJ2-3; cdr3_aa: CASSRWDSSTDTQYF; cdr3_nt: TGTGCCAGCAGCCGATGGGACAGCAGCACAGATACGCAGTATTTT
v_call: TRBV10-3; clone_size: -; d_call: TRBD1; j_call: TRBJ2-3; cdr3_aa: CAIRHRGSTDTQYF; cdr3_nt: TGTGCCATCAGACACAGGGGGAGCACAGATACGCAGTATTTT
v_call: TRBV29-1; clone_size: few; d_call: -; j_call: TRBJ2-4; cdr3_aa: CSVRQGEGIQYF; cdr3_nt: TGCAGCGTTCGACAAGGCGAGGGCATTCAGTACTTC
v_call: TRBV14; clone_size: -; d_call: -; j_call: TRBJ2-7; cdr3_aa: CASSQVVAVNEQYF; cdr3_nt: TGTGCCAGCAGCCAAGTTGTTGCGGTCAACGAGCAGTACTTC
v_call: TRBV20-1; clone_size: -; d_call: -; j_call: TRBJ2-3; cdr3_aa: CSASDLGDTQYF; cdr3_nt: TGCAGTGCTAGTGACCTAGGGGATACGCAGTATTTT
v_call: TRBV5-1; clone_size: -; d_call: -; j_call: TRBJ2-7; cdr3_aa: CASSLEGPNYEQYF; cdr3_nt: TGCGCCAGCAGCTTGGAGGGTCCCAACTACGAGCAGTACTTC
v_call: TRBV6-5; clone_size: -; d_call: TRBD2; j_call: TRBJ2-3; cdr3_aa: CASSYAPGTSGTSTDTQYF; cdr3_nt: TGTGCCAGCAGTTACGCCCCCGGGACTAGCGGGACTAGCACAGATACGCAGTATTTT
v_call: TRBV11-1; clone_size: few; d_call: -; j_call: TRBJ2-7; cdr3_aa: CASSPSWTVREQYF; cdr3_nt: TGTGCCAGCAGCCCATCATGGACTGTCCGGGAGCAGTACTTC
v_call: TRBV30; clone_size: few; d_call: -; j_call: TRBJ1-1; cdr3_aa: CAWDGNTEAFF; cdr3_nt: TGTGCCTGGGACGGGAACACTGAAGCTTTCTTT
v_call: TRBV14; clone_size: -; d_call: TRBD1; j_call: TRBJ2-3; cdr3_aa: CASSRGQGALDTQYF; cdr3_nt: TGTGCCAGCAGCCGGGGACAGGGGGCTTTGGATACGCAGTATTTT